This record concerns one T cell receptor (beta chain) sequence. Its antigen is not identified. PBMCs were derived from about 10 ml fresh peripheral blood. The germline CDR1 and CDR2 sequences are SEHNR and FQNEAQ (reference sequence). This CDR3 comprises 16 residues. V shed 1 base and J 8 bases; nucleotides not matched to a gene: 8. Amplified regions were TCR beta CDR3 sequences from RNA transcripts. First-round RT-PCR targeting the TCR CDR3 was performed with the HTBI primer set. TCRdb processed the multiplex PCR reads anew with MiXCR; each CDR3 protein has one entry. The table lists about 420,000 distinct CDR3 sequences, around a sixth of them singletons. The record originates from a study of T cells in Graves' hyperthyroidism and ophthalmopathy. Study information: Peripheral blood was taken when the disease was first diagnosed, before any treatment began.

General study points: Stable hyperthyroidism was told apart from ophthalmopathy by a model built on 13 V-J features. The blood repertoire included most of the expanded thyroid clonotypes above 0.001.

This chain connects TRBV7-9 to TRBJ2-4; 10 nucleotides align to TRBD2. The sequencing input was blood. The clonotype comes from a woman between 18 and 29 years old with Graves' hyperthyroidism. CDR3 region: CASSLVRAGGGDIQYF. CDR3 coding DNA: TGTGCCAGCAGCTTAGTCCGAGCGGGAGGGGGTGACATTCAGTACTTC.